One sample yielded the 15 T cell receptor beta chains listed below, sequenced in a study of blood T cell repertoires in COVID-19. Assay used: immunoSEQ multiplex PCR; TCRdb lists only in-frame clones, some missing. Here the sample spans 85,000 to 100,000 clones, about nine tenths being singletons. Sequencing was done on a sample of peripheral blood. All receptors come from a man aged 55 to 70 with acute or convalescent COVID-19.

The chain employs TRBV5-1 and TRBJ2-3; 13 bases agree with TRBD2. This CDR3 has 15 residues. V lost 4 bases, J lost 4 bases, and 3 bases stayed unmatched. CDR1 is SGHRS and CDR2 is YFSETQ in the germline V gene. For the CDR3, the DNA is TGCGCCAGCAGCCTAGGACTAGCGGGGGCAGATACGCAGTATTTT. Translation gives CASSLGLAGADTQYF.

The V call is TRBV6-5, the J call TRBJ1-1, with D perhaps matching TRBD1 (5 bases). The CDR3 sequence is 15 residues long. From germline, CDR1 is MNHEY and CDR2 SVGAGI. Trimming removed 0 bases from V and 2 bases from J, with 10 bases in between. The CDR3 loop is CASSYSIDRNTEAFF. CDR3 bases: TGTGCCAGCAGTTACTCGATTGACAGAAACACTGAAGCTTTCTTT.

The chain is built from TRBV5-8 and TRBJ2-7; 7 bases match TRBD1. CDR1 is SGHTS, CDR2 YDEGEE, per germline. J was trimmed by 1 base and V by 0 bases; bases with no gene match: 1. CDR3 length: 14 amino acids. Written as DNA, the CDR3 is TGTGCCAGCAGCTTGGGGGACAGTTCCTACGAGCAGTACGTC. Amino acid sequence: CASSLGDSSYEQYV.

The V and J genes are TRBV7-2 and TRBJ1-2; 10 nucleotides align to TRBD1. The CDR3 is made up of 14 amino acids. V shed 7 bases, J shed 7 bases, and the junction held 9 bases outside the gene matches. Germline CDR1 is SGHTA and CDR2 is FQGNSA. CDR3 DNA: TGTGCCAGCATCGAATCGACAGGGGGCTTTGGCTACACCTTC. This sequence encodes CASIESTGGFGYTF.

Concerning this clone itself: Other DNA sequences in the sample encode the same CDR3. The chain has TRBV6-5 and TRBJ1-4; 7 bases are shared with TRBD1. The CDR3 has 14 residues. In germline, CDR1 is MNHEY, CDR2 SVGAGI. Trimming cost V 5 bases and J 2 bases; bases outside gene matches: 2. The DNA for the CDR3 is TGTGCCAGCAGTAGACAGGGTACTAATGAAAAACTGTTTTTT. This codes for CASSRQGTNEKLFF.

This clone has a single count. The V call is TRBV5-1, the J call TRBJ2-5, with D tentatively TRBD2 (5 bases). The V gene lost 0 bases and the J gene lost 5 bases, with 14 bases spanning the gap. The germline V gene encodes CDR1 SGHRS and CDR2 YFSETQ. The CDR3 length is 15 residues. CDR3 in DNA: TGCGCCAGCAGCTTGGAAACAACCCCGGGGGAGACCCAGTACTTC. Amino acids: CASSLETTPGETQYF.

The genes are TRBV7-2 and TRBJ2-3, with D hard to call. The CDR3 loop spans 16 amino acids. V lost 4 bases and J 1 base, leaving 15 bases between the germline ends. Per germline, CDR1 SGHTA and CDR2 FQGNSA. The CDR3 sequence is CASSSPSLARTDTQYF. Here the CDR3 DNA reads TGTGCCAGCAGCTCTCCGTCCTTAGCACGCACAGATACGCAGTATTTT.

CDR3 sequence reads: CASSPGVVQGGHEQYF. CDR3 sequence (DNA): TGTGCCAGCAGCCCAGGAGTGGTACAGGGGGGCCACGAGCAGTACTTC. The V gene is TRBV4-2, the J gene TRBJ2-7; 8 bases are a match to TRBD1. V shed 4 bases and J 5 bases; nucleotides not matched to a gene: 13. The CDR3 has 16 amino acids. Germline values: CDR1 LGHNA, CDR2 YNFKEQ.

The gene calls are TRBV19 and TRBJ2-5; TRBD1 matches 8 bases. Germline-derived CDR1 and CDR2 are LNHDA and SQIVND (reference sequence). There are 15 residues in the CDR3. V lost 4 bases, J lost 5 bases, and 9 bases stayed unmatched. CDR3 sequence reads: CASSTARGPQETQYF. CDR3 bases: TGTGCCAGTAGTACGGCCAGGGGGCCCCAGGAGACCCAGTACTTC. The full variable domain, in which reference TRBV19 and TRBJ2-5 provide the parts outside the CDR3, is DGGITQSPKYLFRKEGQNVTLSCEQNLNHDAMYWYRQDPGQGLRLIYYSQIVNDFQKGDIAEGYSVSREKKESFPLTVTSAQKNPTAFYLCASSTARGPQETQYFGPGTRLLVL.

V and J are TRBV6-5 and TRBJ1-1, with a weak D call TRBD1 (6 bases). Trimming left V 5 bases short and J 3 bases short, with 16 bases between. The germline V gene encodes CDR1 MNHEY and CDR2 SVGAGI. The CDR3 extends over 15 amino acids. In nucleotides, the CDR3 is TGTGCCAGCAGTCCACAGGGAGTGACCGACACTGAAGCTTTCTTT. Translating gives CASSPQGVTDTEAFF.

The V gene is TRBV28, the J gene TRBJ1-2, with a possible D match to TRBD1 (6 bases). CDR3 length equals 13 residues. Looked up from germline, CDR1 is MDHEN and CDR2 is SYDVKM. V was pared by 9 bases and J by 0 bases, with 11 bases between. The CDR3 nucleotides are TGTGCCAGTTGGGCAGGGGCTAACTATGGCTACACCTTC. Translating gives CASWAGANYGYTF.

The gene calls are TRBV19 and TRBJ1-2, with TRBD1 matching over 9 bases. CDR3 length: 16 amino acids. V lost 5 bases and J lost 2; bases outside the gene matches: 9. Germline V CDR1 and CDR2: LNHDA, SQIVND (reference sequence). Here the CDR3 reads CASSVSTGGKNYGYTF. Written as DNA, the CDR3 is TGTGCCAGTAGTGTTTCCACAGGGGGCAAGAACTATGGCTACACCTTC.

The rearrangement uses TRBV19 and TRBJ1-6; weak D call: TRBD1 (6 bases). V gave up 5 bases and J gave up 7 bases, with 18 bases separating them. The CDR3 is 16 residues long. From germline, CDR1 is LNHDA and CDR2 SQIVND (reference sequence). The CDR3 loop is CASSGDKQGRNSPLHF. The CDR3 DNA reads TGTGCCAGTAGTGGAGACAAACAGGGAAGGAATTCACCCCTCCACTTT.

CDR3 bases: TGTGCCAGCAGTGAAGGTGGTTTCAAACACATGAACACTGAAGCTTTCTTT. It yields the protein CASSEGGFKHMNTEAFF. J is TRBJ1-1 and V is TRBV2; no clear D gene. V was trimmed by 1 base and J by 0 bases, leaving 15 bases between them. The CDR3 is made up of 17 amino acids. The germline CDR1 and CDR2 sequences are SNHLY and FYNNEI.

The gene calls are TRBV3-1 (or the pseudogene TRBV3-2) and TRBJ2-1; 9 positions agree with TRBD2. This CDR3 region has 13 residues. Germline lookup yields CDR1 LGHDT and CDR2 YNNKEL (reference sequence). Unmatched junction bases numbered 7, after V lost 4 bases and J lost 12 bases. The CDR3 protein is CASSPLAAGGQFF. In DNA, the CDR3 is TGTGCCAGCAGCCCCCTCGCAGCGGGGGGGCAGTTCTTC.